This T cell receptor (beta chain) was retrieved from a study of OX40 agonist ivuxolimab in advanced cancers. The study, taken as a whole, reports: Nonresponders, in some cases, also had low normalized T-cell clonal expansion. The expanded peripheral T cells' antigen specificity was not determined.

Assay: immunoSEQ multiplex PCR; the TCRdb copy retains only in-frame clones and omits some. The data show 55,000 to 80,000 clones, about four fifths seen once. The germline gives CDR1 MNHNS, CDR2 SASEGT. This CDR3 is built from 12 residues. Trimming left V 8 bases short and J 4 bases short, with 11 bases between. This clone was seen once. Its antigen remains unidentified. The genes are TRBV6-1 and TRBJ1-1; the D gene is possibly TRBD1 (5 bases). This receptor was obtained from an adult with an advanced solid tumor such as melanoma, head and neck, liver or kidney cancer. The sequenced sample was CD4+ or CD8+ T cells sorted from blood, obtained in a trial of the OX40 agonist ivuxolimab. CDR3 residues: CASRNRSTEAFF. The CDR3 nucleotides read TGTGCCAGCCGGAACAGGTCCACTGAAGCTTTCTTT.